What follows are 10 T cell receptor beta chains derived from one specimen sequenced in a study of blood T cell repertoires in COVID-19. TCRdb keeps only in-frame clones here, not all; method: immunoSEQ multiplex PCR. The repertoire has 350,000 to 450,000 clones, roughly 85% of them found once; the top ten carry roughly 3.4%. Material: peripheral blood. The receptors stem from a woman between 18 and 29 years old with acute or convalescent COVID-19.

In its sample, this clone was seen a few times. V usage is TRBV6-5 and J usage is TRBJ2-7; possible D gene TRBD2, 6 bases. V was cut by 5 bases and J by 7 bases, with 21 bases left in between. The CDR3 runs to 15 residues. Germline V gives CDR1 MNHEY, CDR2 SVGAGI. CDR3 protein: CASSPVGTGGREQYF. The CDR3 DNA follows: TGTGCCAGCAGTCCCGTGGGGACTGGGGGGAGGGAGCAGTACTTC.

The genes are TRBV19 and TRBJ2-1; a weak D match, TRBD2 (6 bases). Deletions cut 10 bases from V and 0 bases from J, with 13 bases between. CDR1 is LNHDA and CDR2 is SQIVND in the germline V gene (reference sequence). The CDR3 spans 14 residues. The CDR3 loop is CATKEGFSYNEQFF. The CDR3 DNA reads as TGTGCCACTAAGGAGGGCTTCTCCTACAATGAGCAGTTCTTC.

The J gene is TRBJ2-7, the V gene TRBV27; a possible D gene is TRBD1 (6 bases). V shed 3 bases and J shed 2 bases, with 14 bases lying between them. The CDR3 is made up of 15 amino acids. Germline values: CDR1 MNHEY, CDR2 SMNVEV (reference sequence). CDR3 loop: CASSFLDRLTYEQYF. For the CDR3, the DNA is TGTGCCAGCAGTTTCCTTGACAGGTTAACCTACGAGCAGTACTTC.

This clone has a single count. This chain joins TRBV28 and TRBJ2-1, with TRBD2 as a possible D gene (7 bases). Trimming left V 8 bases short and J 4 bases short, with 15 bases between. The CDR3 sequence is 14 residues long. Germline CDR1 is MDHEN and CDR2 is SYDVKM. The CDR3 sequence: CASGGGSLYNEQFF. CDR3 in DNA: TGTGCCAGCGGGGGGGGCTCTTTGTACAATGAGCAGTTCTTC.

The chain employs TRBV4-1 and TRBJ1-5, with TRBD1 matching over 8 bases. From germline, CDR1 is MGHRA and CDR2 YSYEKL. The V segment lost 2 bases and the J segment 0 bases; nucleotides outside the gene matches: 6. CDR3 length: 17 amino acids. The CDR3 DNA sequence: TGCGCCAGCAGCCAACGGGACAGGACATATAGCAATCAGCCCCAGCATTTT. Its protein product is CASSQRDRTYSNQPQHF.

Only one count was recorded for this clone. V gene TRBV27 combines with J gene TRBJ2-1; 7 bases are shared with TRBD2. Germline CDR1 and CDR2: MNHEY and SMNVEV (reference sequence). With 5 bases clipped from V and 3 bases from J, the junction kept 4 bases outside the gene matches. The CDR3 is 14 residues long. The DNA of the CDR3 is TGTGCCAGCAGTCTCCGGGGGGACTACAATGAGCAGTTCTTC. It yields the protein CASSLRGDYNEQFF.

The V and J genes are TRBV2 and TRBJ1-2; D gene ambiguous. Germline assignment: CDR1 SNHLY and CDR2 FYNNEI. The CDR3 covers 16 residues. With 4 bases removed from V and 1 base from J, the gap between germline ends came to 16 bases. The CDR3 region is CASSVKQQNFNYGYTF. CDR3 DNA sequence: TGTGCCAGCAGTGTCAAACAGCAAAACTTTAACTATGGCTACACCTTC.

V usage is TRBV30 and J usage is TRBJ2-7; D may be TRBD1 (5 bases). CDR1 and CDR2 (germline): GTSNPN, SVGIG (reference sequence). Trimming stripped 4 bases from V and 2 bases from J, with 9 bases between. The length of the CDR3 is 12 residues. DNA of the CDR3: TGTGCCTGGAATGACAGAGCCTACGAGCAGTACTTC. Its protein is CAWNDRAYEQYF.

The V call is TRBV9, the J call TRBJ2-5; TRBD1 aligns across 8 bases. Germline V lookup: CDR1 SGDLS, CDR2 YYNGEE. The CDR3 has 17 residues. J gave up 4 bases and V 4 bases, and 15 bases lay outside the gene matches. The CDR3: CASSPRTGLIAGETQYF. Written as DNA, the CDR3 is TGTGCCAGCAGCCCTAGGACAGGGTTGATCGCAGGAGAGACCCAGTACTTC. Looking up the rest from reference TRBV9 and TRBJ2-5 gives the full variable domain: DSGVTQTPKHLITATGQRVTLRCSPRSGDLSVYWYQQSLDQGLQFLIQYYNGEERAKGNILERFSAQQFPDLHSELNLSSLELGDSALYFCASSPRTGLIAGETQYFGPGTRLLVL.

This chain uses TRBV6-5 with TRBJ2-7, with D possibly matching TRBD1 (5 bases). CDR3 size: 13 residues. V was clipped by 7 bases and J by 1 base, with 11 bases between them. Germline CDR1 is MNHEY and CDR2 is SVGAGI. The CDR3 DNA sequence: TGTGCCAGCACCACCCAGGGTTCCTACGAGCAGTACTTC. Translation gives CASTTQGSYEQYF.